This T cell receptor (beta chain) was recovered during a study of cytomegalovirus exposure and HLA in healthy donors. Study-level results: A later analysis linked a missense variant in DCLRE1C to the trimming of TCR beta V and J genes. There were reportedly fewer N-insertions in an Asian-associated ancestry cluster than the roughly 700-donor mean, in a later analysis.

Researchers ran the PCR with 60 Vbeta and 13 Jbeta primers. Clones were sequenced by immunoSEQ multiplex PCR, and TCRdb holds only the in-frame ones, with some missing. The data show under 35,000 clones, about 63% seen once. The ends were cut back, 7 bases at V and 6 bases at J, with 19 bases in the middle. The germline V gene has CDR1 SGHAT and CDR2 FQNNGV. The CDR3 covers 15 residues. This clone appeared a few times. Its antigen is not identified. The sequencing input was PBMCs. The gene calls are TRBV11-2 and TRBJ2-1; the D gene is possibly TRBD2 (6 bases). This clonotype was sampled from a man between 45 and 60 years old in good health and CMV-seropositive. The DNA of the CDR3 is TGTGCCAGCAACGACCGGGCGGGGCCGTCCAATGAGCAGTTCTTC. Its translation: CASNDRAGPSNEQFF.